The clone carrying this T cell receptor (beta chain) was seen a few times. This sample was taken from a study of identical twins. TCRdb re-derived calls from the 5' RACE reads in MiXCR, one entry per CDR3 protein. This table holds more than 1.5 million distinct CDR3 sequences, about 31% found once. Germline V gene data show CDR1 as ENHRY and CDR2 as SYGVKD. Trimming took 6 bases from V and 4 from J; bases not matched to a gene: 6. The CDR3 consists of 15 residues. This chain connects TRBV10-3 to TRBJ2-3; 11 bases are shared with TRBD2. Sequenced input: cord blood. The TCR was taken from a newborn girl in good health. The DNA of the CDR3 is TGTGCCATCAGCCTTAGCGGGGGGGCCGCAGATACGCAGTATTTT. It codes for CAISLSGGAADTQYF.